This T cell receptor beta chain derives from a study of T cell responses to AZD1222 COVID-19 vaccine. At the level of the study: Second-dose timings of about 4 or about 12 weeks were pooled.

The CDR3 covers 17 residues. Germline V gene data show CDR1 as SGHVS and CDR2 as FNYEAQ. Trimming pared 2 bases from V and 1 base from J, leaving 17 bases between. The method was immunoSEQ multiplex PCR; TCRdb's version includes in-frame clones alone and lacks a portion of them. Among about 120,000 clones, about 90% were seen once, and the ten largest hold under 9%. This chain joins TRBV7-6 and TRBJ1-1, with a possible D match to TRBD1 (6 bases). The material was peripheral blood, obtained on day 0 of AZD1222 vaccination. The sequence derives from an adult in good health. The CDR3 DNA reads as TGTGCCAGCAGCTTAAGAGGGTCAGGGGAAACGAACACTGAAGCTTTCTTT. This codes for CASSLRGSGETNTEAFF.